The clone carrying this T cell receptor beta chain was found once. The record originates from a study of blood T cell repertoires in COVID-19. Study in general: Material from acute and convalescent COVID-19 was sourced from the United States, Italy and Spain. Sources were T cells, B-cell-depleted T cells, or PBMCs; the material itself was cDNA or gDNA.

V shed 4 bases and J 5 bases; nucleotides not matched to a gene: 9. This CDR3 is built from 15 residues. The germline CDR1 and CDR2 sequences are SGHNT and YENEEA. The data were produced by immunoSEQ multiplex PCR, yet TCRdb's version contains in-frame clones alone and is incomplete. The sample lists some 150,000 clones, around 85% occurring once. Sequencing used peripheral blood. The clonotype originates from a man aged 60-69 years who had recovered from COVID-19. The chain combines TRBV11-3 with TRBJ2-3; the match to TRBD2 covers 7 bases. In DNA, the CDR3 is TGTGCCAGCAGCTCTCACACGGGGGAGGGAGATACGCAGTATTTT. Translation: CASSSHTGEGDTQYF. The whole variable domain, filled in from reference TRBV11-3 and TRBJ2-3, reads EAGVVQSPRYKIIEKKQPVAFWCNPISGHNTLYWYLQNLGQGPELLIRYENEEAVDDSQLPKDRFSAERLKGVDSTLKIQPAELGDSAVYLCASSSHTGEGDTQYFGPGTRLTVL.